What follows are 14 T cell receptor beta chains derived from one specimen sequenced in a study of read filtering for tumor transcriptome and immune sequencing. From about 0.4 ug of RNA, a library with molecular barcoded alpha/delta and beta/gamma adaptors was made. TCRdb itself ran the reads through MiXCR, one entry per CDR3 protein. The sample includes about 57,000 distinct CDR3 sequences, more than 20% of them seen just once. Sample: a population of CD138-negative cells sorted from bone marrow. Receptor source: a donor aged 40 or over with multiple myeloma.

Ten or more counts support this clonotype. This chain joins TRBV6-2 or TRBV6-3 and TRBJ2-7, with D hard to call. V lost 6 bases to trimming and J lost 6 bases, with 9 bases between them. CDR3 length equals 11 residues. CDR1 is MNHEY, CDR2 SVGEGT, per germline. This CDR3 reads CASSWGGEQYF. CDR3 DNA sequence: TGTGCCAGCAGCTGGGGTGGCGAGCAGTACTTC.

Only a few counts were recorded for this clonotype. The J gene is TRBJ2-3, the V gene TRBV7-3; 14 bases map to TRBD2. The V and J ends lost 6 bases and 1 base, in that order; junction bases with no gene match: 9. The CDR3 loop spans 18 amino acids. Germline CDR1 SGHTA, CDR2 FQGTGA. In DNA, the CDR3 is TGTGCCAGCAGTTCCGGGACTAGCGGGAGAAGGGGCACAGATACGCAGTATTTT. Residues: CASSSGTSGRRGTDTQYF. Full variable domain (remainder filled in from reference TRBV7-3 and TRBJ2-3): GAGVSQTPSNKVTEKGKYVELRCDPISGHTALYWYRQSLGQGPEFLIYFQGTGAADDSGLPNDRFFAVRPEGSVSTLKIQRTERGDSAVYLCASSSGTSGRRGTDTQYFGPGTRLTVL.

At least ten counts were recorded for this clonotype. V is TRBV29-1 and J is TRBJ2-7, with 10 positions matching TRBD2. The CDR3 is 14 residues long. Looked up from germline, CDR1 is SQVTM and CDR2 is ANQGSEA. V lost 4 bases to trimming and J lost 0 bases; unmatched junction nucleotides: 3. The CDR3 DNA reads TGCAGCGTTGCTAGCGGGAGCGCCTCCTACGAGCAGTACTTC. Encoded protein: CSVASGSASYEQYF.

This clonotype was counted at least ten times. The chain employs TRBV3-1 and TRBJ1-1; TRBD1 matches at 10 bases. Germline CDR1 and CDR2: LGHDT and YNNKEL (reference sequence). This CDR3 is built from 14 residues. With V trimmed by 5 bases and J by 4 bases, 4 bases remained unmatched. DNA for the CDR3: TGTGCCAGCAGCGTCCGGGACAGGGGCACTGAAGCTTTCTTT. It is translated as CASSVRDRGTEAFF.

This clonotype was seen repeatedly, ten times or more. V is TRBV28 and J is TRBJ1-1, with D tentatively TRBD1 (5 bases). Germline V CDR1 and CDR2: MDHEN, SYDVKM. The CDR3 contains 15 residues. V dropped 2 bases and J dropped 1 base, with 11 bases sitting between them. The CDR3 loop reads CASSLDGGKNTEAFF. As DNA, the CDR3 is TGTGCCAGCAGTTTAGATGGGGGAAAGAACACTGAAGCTTTCTTT.

This clonotype has ten or more counts. The genes are TRBV20-1 and TRBJ2-7; D is possibly TRBD2 (6 bases). The CDR3 sequence is 16 residues long. Looked up from germline, CDR1 is DFQATT and CDR2 is SNEGSKA (reference sequence). Trimming shortened V by 0 bases and J by 2 bases, and 17 bases separated the two germline ends. CDR3 residues: CSARDLGGKDTYEQYF. The CDR3 DNA sequence: TGCAGTGCTAGAGATTTGGGCGGGAAGGACACCTACGAGCAGTACTTC.

This clonotype came up many times. The CDR3 is CSARTGKEAFF. The CDR3 coding sequence is TGCAGCGCCCGAACAGGGAAGGAAGCTTTCTTT. J is TRBJ1-1 and V is TRBV29-1; tentative D call: TRBD1 (6 bases). This CDR3 region has 11 residues. The V end lost 7 bases, the J end lost 8 bases, and 14 bases lay between the germline ends. The germline CDR1 and CDR2 sequences are SQVTM and ANQGSEA.

This clonotype came up many times. The genes are TRBV2 and TRBJ2-2; a possible D gene is TRBD2 (5 bases). CDR1 is SNHLY, CDR2 FYNNEI, per germline. This CDR3 is 14 amino acids long. The ends were cut back, 4 bases at V and 5 bases at J, with 11 bases in the middle. The CDR3 DNA reads TGTGCCAGCAGTGCTGAGAAGCGGACCGGGGAGCTGTTTTTT. Residues: CASSAEKRTGELFF. Together with reference TRBV2 and TRBJ2-2, the CDR3 gives the full variable domain: EPEVTQTPSHQVTQMGQEVILRCVPISNHLYFYWYRQILGQKVEFLVSFYNNEISEKSEIFDDQFSVERPDGSNFTLKIRSTKLEDSAMYFCASSAEKRTGELFFGEGSRLTVL.

In the case of this clonotype: A read error may produce the germline difference seen at one junction end. The chain uses TRBV29-1 and TRBJ1-4, with TRBD1 matching 10 bases. The J call may be incorrect, as the DNA end agrees better with TRBJ2-3. The CDR3 runs 15 residues. CDR1 is SQVTM and CDR2 is ANQGSEA in the germline V gene. CDR3 DNA: TGCGGCGTTGAACCGGGACAGGGGTTGACAGATGCGCAGTATTTT. Amino acid sequence: CGVEPGQGLTDAQYF.

This clonotype was seen at least ten times. The chain joins TRBV29-1 to TRBJ2-7, with D perhaps TRBD2 (6 bases). The CDR3 is made up of 16 amino acids. The V end was cut by 4 bases, the J end by 2 bases, with 21 bases between. Looked up from germline, CDR1 is SQVTM and CDR2 is ANQGSEA. Written as DNA, the CDR3 is TGCAGCGTTGGCGGCGGGGAGACTGGAAAGACCTACGAGCAGTACTTC. It is translated as CSVGGGETGKTYEQYF.

In regard to this clonotype: A far larger clone is off by one base, so a read error is likely. The gene calls are TRBV12-3 or TRBV12-4 and TRBJ2-7; D could derive from TRBD1 or TRBD2 (5 bases each). The CDR3 is made up of 14 amino acids. Here the CDR3 reads CASTPSRGRGEQHF. The DNA of the CDR3 is TGTGCCAGCACCCCCTCCCGGGGAAGGGGCGAGCAGCACTTC.

This clonotype came up many times. The V call is TRBV6-5, the J call TRBJ1-1, with D hard to call. Germline-derived CDR1 and CDR2 are MNHEY and SVGAGI. Trimming cost V 6 bases and J 5 bases, with 13 bases left between them. The CDR3 extends over 13 amino acids. As DNA, the CDR3 is TGTGCCAGCAGCCTGACGAGAGGAACTGAAGCTTTCTTT. Protein sequence: CASSLTRGTEAFF.

The table lists this clonotype with many counts. The rearrangement uses TRBV30 and TRBJ2-1; D not resolved. Per germline, CDR1 GTSNPN and CDR2 SVGIG (reference sequence). The CDR3 covers 9 residues. Trimming removed 6 bases at V and 10 bases at J, with 7 bases between. The CDR3 DNA follows: TGTGCCTGCACTCCGGAGCAGTTCTTC. Translating it yields CACTPEQFF.

This clonotype appeared a single time. This could be a read error, since a much larger clone is one nucleotide away. V usage is TRBV7-2 and J usage is TRBJ2-3; D remains ambiguous. The CDR3 is 15 residues long. The germline CDR1 and CDR2 sequences are SGHTA and FQGNSA. CDR3 loop: CASSLRYRSTDTPYF. CDR3 DNA sequence: TGTGCCAGCAGCTTAAGATACAGAAGCACAGATACGCCGTATTTT.